The clone carrying this T cell receptor (beta chain) occurred a few times. Its target is not known. Some clones are missing from TCRdb's copy, which holds only in-frame ones; the method was immunoSEQ multiplex PCR. The data hold around 50,000 clones, with about 88% observed a single time. The data stem from a study of OX40 agonist ivuxolimab in advanced cancers. About the research overall: Partial responses were recorded for three patients, including one with hepatocellular carcinoma and two with cutaneous melanoma.

Study-wide findings and caveats: Averaging showed that CD8+ T cells had more expanded clones than CD4+ did. Clonal expansion among partial responders at 0.1-3.0 mg/kg ranked near the lowest.

The V gene's germline CDR1 is ENHRY and CDR2 SYGVKD. V was shortened by 2 bases and J by 0 bases, with 8 bases between the two germline ends. The length of the CDR3 is 15 residues. The V and J genes are TRBV10-3 and TRBJ2-1; D gene uncertain. This TCR came from an adult with an advanced solid tumor such as melanoma, head and neck, liver or kidney cancer. This specimen consisted of CD4+ or CD8+ T cells sorted from blood, obtained in a trial of the OX40 agonist ivuxolimab. CDR3 nucleotides: TGTGCCATCAGTGAGCTAGGGCACTCCTACAATGAGCAGTTCTTC. Amino acids: CAISELGHSYNEQFF.